This record looks at one T cell receptor beta chain sequence and its context. As yet, its antigen is unknown. The data originate from a study of cytomegalovirus exposure and HLA in healthy donors. General study findings and limits: Researchers reported from a later analysis that most CMV-associated TCR beta chains appeared HLA-restricted.

This CDR3 is built from 12 residues. Germline CDR1 is GTSNPN and CDR2 is SVGIG (reference sequence). Trimming cost V 6 bases and J 10 bases, with 15 bases left between them. PCR was performed using 60 Vbeta and 13 Jbeta primers. Only in-frame clones appear in the TCRdb table, and some are missing; sequencing was by immunoSEQ multiplex PCR. The sample consists of some 140,000 clones, about 80% of them appearing once. The specimen was PBMCs. The origin of this receptor is a man in his thirties or forties in good health and CMV-seronegative. V usage is TRBV30 and J usage is TRBJ1-4; maybe TRBD1 (5 bases). CDR3 in DNA: TGTGCCTGTAATTGGGTTAGGGGAAAACTGTTTTTT. It is translated as CACNWVRGKLFF.